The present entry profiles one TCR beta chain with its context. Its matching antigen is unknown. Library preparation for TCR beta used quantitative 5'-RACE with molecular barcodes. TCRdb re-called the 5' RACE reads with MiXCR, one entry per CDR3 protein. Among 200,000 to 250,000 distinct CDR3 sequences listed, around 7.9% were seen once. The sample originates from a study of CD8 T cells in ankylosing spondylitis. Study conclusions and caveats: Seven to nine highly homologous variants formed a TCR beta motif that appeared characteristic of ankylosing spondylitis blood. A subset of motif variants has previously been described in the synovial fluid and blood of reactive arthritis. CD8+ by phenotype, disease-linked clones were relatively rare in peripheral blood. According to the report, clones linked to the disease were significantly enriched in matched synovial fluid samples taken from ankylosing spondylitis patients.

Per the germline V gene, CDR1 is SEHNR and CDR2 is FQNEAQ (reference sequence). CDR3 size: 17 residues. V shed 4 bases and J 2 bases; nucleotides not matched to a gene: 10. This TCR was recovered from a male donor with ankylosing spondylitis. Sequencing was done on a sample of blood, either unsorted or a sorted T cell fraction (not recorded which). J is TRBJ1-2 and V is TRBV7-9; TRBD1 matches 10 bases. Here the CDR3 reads CASSSDADRGENYGYTF. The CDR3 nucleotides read TGTGCCAGCAGCTCAGACGCGGACAGGGGGGAGAACTATGGCTACACCTTC.